The rows below give T cell receptor beta chains drawn from one sample of a study of metastatic and nonmetastatic thyroid tumors. With MiXCR, TCRdb reprocessed the PCR reads. The sample includes tens of thousands of clones, 19% of them seen just once. Sequenced material: blood. Source of these receptors: a female donor with papillary thyroid cancer or a benign thyroid nodule (not recorded which). Some clones in this sample may be carry-over from other donors' samples. Both conserved end residues are part of each CDR3. The D gene is left open where the match is weak. The size field is filled for only some rows; it gives once, few, many or a size class.

TRBJ1-1,TRBD1,TRBV6-4,.,CASSPGQGVTEAFF,TGTGCCAGCAGTCCGGGACAGGGGGTCACTGAAGCTTTCTTT
TRBJ1-2,TRBD1,TRBV24-1,.,CATSDPTGGNYGYTF,TGTGCCACCAGTGATCCTACAGGGGGCAACTATGGCTACACCTTC
TRBJ1-1,.,TRBV28,many,CASSLLQTNTEAFF,TGTGCCAGCAGTTTGCTACAGACGAACACTGAAGCTTTCTTT
TRBJ1-5,TRBD1,TRBV12-3/TRBV12-4,many,CASSYRGPQHF,TGTGCCAGCAGTTACAGGGGGCCCCAGCATTTT
TRBJ1-2,TRBD1,TRBV20-1,many,CSARVQGGYTF,TGCAGTGCTAGAGTACAGGGGGGCTACACCTTC
TRBJ2-5,.,TRBV28,few,CASILLGLLWTQYF,TGTGCCAGCATTTTACTGGGCTTACTGTGGACCCAGTACTTC
TRBJ1-2,TRBD1,TRBV18,many,CASSPDRGMGYTF,TGTGCCAGCTCACCAGACAGGGGTATGGGCTACACCTTC
TRBJ1-1,.,TRBV20-1,many,CSARDVGRVNTEAFF,TGCAGTGCTAGAGATGTGGGCCGGGTGAACACTGAAGCTTTCTTT
TRBJ1-6,TRBD1,TRBV5-6,many,CASSQRDSGHSPLHF,TGTGCCAGCAGCCAACGGGACAGTGGCCATTCACCCCTCCACTTT
TRBJ2-2,.,TRBV10-2,many,CASRGLHTGELFF,TGCGCCAGCAGAGGGCTACACACCGGGGAGCTGTTTTTT
TRBJ1-1,.,TRBV28,many,CASSSVPEGTEAFF,TGTGCCAGCAGTTCCGTCCCGGAGGGCACTGAAGCTTTCTTT
TRBJ2-7,.,TRBV30,.,CAWSMGDTACYEQYF,TGTGCCTGGAGTATGGGGGACACGGCCTGCTACGAGCAGTACTTC
TRBJ2-7,.,TRBV30,.,CAWMVIGVEQYF,TGTGCCTGGATGGTTATAGGTGTCGAGCAGTACTTC
TRBJ2-7,.,TRBV28,many,CASSFLGQASSYEQCF,TGTGCCAGCAGTTTTTTAGGCCAGGCGAGCTCCTACGAGCAGTGCTTC
TRBJ2-7,TRBD2,TRBV2,medium-sized,CASRNGEGYEQYF,TGTGCCAGCAGGAACGGGGAGGGGTACGAGCAGTACTTC
TRBJ2-1,.,TRBV28,many,CASRGVLISYNEQFF,TGTGCCAGCAGGGGGGTCCTCATCTCCTACAATGAGCAGTTCTTC
TRBJ1-2,TRBD1,TRBV3-1,.,CASSNGQGYGGYTF,TGTGCCAGCAGCAACGGACAGGGCTACGGTGGCTACACCTTC
TRBJ2-3,.,TRBV4-1,many,CASSSTRGFTTDTQYF,TGCGCCAGCAGCAGTACAAGGGGGTTTACCACAGATACGCAGTATTTT